Following are 5 T cell receptor beta chains from one sample sequenced in a study of neoadjuvant anti-PD-1 for oral cavity cancer. Using immunoSEQ multiplex PCR, the repertoire was profiled, and TCRdb retains in-frame clones only, with some absent. The sample consists of tens of thousands of clones, around 80% of them appearing once. Material: PBMCs, obtained before nivolumab (anti-PD-1) treatment. The origin of the receptors is a person between 40 and 80 years old with oral cavity squamous cell carcinoma.

The chain recombines TRBV2 with TRBJ1-5; D is unresolved. CDR3 length equals 14 residues. Trimming took 1 base from V and 3 from J, leaving 7 bases between them. In germline, CDR1 is SNHLY, CDR2 FYNNEI. The CDR3 protein is CASSEDTPNQPQHF. The CDR3 bases are TGTGCCAGCAGTGAAGACACTCCCAATCAGCCCCAGCATTTT.

The chain couples TRBV27 to TRBJ2-1; D might be TRBD1 or TRBD2, each matching 5 bases. This CDR3 has 15 amino acids. Germline V gene lookup returns CDR1 MNHEY and CDR2 SMNVEV (reference sequence). Trimming cost V 3 bases and J 2 bases, with 11 bases left between them. CDR3 nucleotides: TGTGCCAGCAGTTTCAGGGAGCTTACCTACAATGAGCAGTTCTTC. Its translation is CASSFRELTYNEQFF.

The genes are TRBV11-3 and TRBJ1-5; tentative D call: TRBD1 (6 bases). V lost 1 base, J lost 2 bases, and 9 bases lay in between. Germline assignment: CDR1 SGHNT and CDR2 YENEEA. The CDR3 spans 15 residues. In DNA, the CDR3 is TGTGCCAGCAGCTTAGGGGACACCCGCAATCAGCCCCAGCATTTT. Its protein product is CASSLGDTRNQPQHF.

This clone showed up just once. The chain links TRBV11-2 to TRBJ1-1, with a weak D call TRBD1 (5 bases). Germline values: CDR1 SGHAT, CDR2 FQNNGV. V lost 6 bases, J lost 10 bases, and 18 bases lay in between. The CDR3 is 13 residues long. The DNA of the CDR3 is TGTGCCAGCAGGACCACCACGGGGCAGCGAGCTTTCTTT. Protein product: CASRTTTGQRAFF.

This CDR3 reads CASSSKPPAADDYGYTF. In nucleotides, the CDR3 is TGTGCCAGCAGCTCCAAACCCCCCGCAGCAGACGACTATGGCTACACCTTC. The rearrangement links TRBV11-3 to TRBJ1-2; D uncertain. Looked up from germline, CDR1 is SGHNT and CDR2 is YENEEA. The length of the CDR3 is 17 residues. With 4 bases removed from V and 3 bases from J, the gap between germline ends came to 21 bases.